The clone carrying this T cell receptor (beta chain) was observed many times. Its matching antigen is unknown. The record originates from a study of human T cells and chemical hapten exposure. Study-wide points: After DPC sensitization, TCRs above 1 in 1000 frequency showed no change.

As the library was built, unique molecular identifiers were attached to individual cDNA molecules. TCRdb passed the 5' RACE reads through MiXCR, listing each CDR3 protein once. This table has tens of thousands of distinct CDR3 sequences, roughly 7.7% appearing once. CDR3 length: 13 residues. V lost 2 bases, J lost 1 base, and 6 bases lay in between. The germline V gene encodes CDR1 SGHRS and CDR2 YFSETQ. The total RNA was obtained from whole blood that was not fractionated. The chain joins TRBV5-1 to TRBJ1-1; D is undetermined. The sequence came from a male donor in good health. CDR3 sequence: CASSFEQNTEAFF. The CDR3 DNA reads as TGCGCCAGCAGCTTTGAGCAGAACACTGAAGCTTTCTTT.